This T cell receptor (beta chain) comes out of a study of T cell responses to AZD1222 COVID-19 vaccine. Study details: Second doses were pooled across both intervals (about 4 or about 12 weeks).

Trimming removed 0 bases from V and 6 bases from J, with 12 bases in between. Germline lookup yields CDR1 LGHNA and CDR2 YSLEER. The length of the CDR3 is 14 residues. The data were produced by immunoSEQ multiplex PCR, yet TCRdb's version contains in-frame clones alone and is incomplete. The sample carries roughly 150,000 clones, about nine tenths recorded once. On this clone: Its antigen is currently unknown.

Study findings and constraints: As reported, nearly half of all spike-specific TCRs target variant regions that are unmutated.

The sample in question was peripheral blood, obtained on day 0 of AZD1222 vaccination. This rearrangement joins TRBV4-3 to TRBJ2-7; tentatively, D is TRBD1 (6 bases). The sequence derives from an adult in good health. Written as DNA, the CDR3 is TGCGCCAGCAGCCAAGAAGTGGGGGCGGGCGAGCAGTACTTC. Amino acid sequence: CASSQEVGAGEQYF.